This is a list of T cell receptor beta chains from one sample in a study of STAT5B mutations in CD4+ large granular lymphocyte leukemia. Data came from immunoSEQ multiplex PCR; TCRdb stores just in-frame clones and leaves some out. The sample yields 24,000 or so clones, 74% seen once. The sample taken for sequencing was CD4+ T cells from blood buffy coats. The receptors originated from a human donor in good health. Each CDR3 is given with its conserved first and last residue. Fields, in order: V gene, clone size, J gene, D gene, CDR3 DNA, CDR3 protein. A D gene is named only where the DNA matches it firmly. The size of a clone is reported for some rows only, either as once, few or many, or as a class for expanded clones.

V: TRBV7-7; size: -; J: TRBJ2-3; D: -; DNA: TGTGCTAGCAGCTTAAATACGGGAAGCACAGATACGCAGTATTTT; CDR3: CASSLNTGSTDTQYF
V: TRBV20-1; size: -; J: TRBJ2-7; D: -; DNA: TGCAGTGCATACCGTTACGAGCAGTACTTC; CDR3: CSAYRYEQYF
V: TRBV10-3; size: few; J: TRBJ1-3; D: TRBD1; DNA: TGTGCCATCAGCGACAGGGACCGTACAAACACCATATATTTT; CDR3: CAISDRDRTNTIYF
V: TRBV28; size: -; J: TRBJ2-7; D: TRBD2; DNA: TGTGCCAGCAGTTTGGGGAGCGGGAAGTCTGACGAGCAGTACTTC; CDR3: CASSLGSGKSDEQYF
V: TRBV6-1; size: -; J: TRBJ1-1; D: -; DNA: TGTGCCAGCAGCACGACTGTGAACACTGAAGCTTTCTTT; CDR3: CASSTTVNTEAFF
V: TRBV7-9; size: few; J: TRBJ1-1; D: TRBD1; DNA: TGTGCCAGCAGTCCCGACAGGGGGAACACTGAAGCTTTCTTT; CDR3: CASSPDRGNTEAFF
V: TRBV6-1; size: -; J: TRBJ2-3; D: TRBD2; DNA: TGTGCCAGCAGTGAAGTTGCGGGAGACCCAGATACGCAGTATTTT; CDR3: CASSEVAGDPDTQYF
V: TRBV7-8; size: -; J: TRBJ1-6; D: -; DNA: TGTGCCAGCAGCTTAGCGGCGGCAGGGAGTAGCTCCTATAATTCACCCCTCCACTTT; CDR3: CASSLAAAGSSSYNSPLHF
V: TRBV11-2; size: few; J: TRBJ1-6; D: TRBD1; DNA: TGTGCCAGCAGCTCCATTGGGGTTGACAGGGGAATTGGTTCACCCCTCCACTTT; CDR3: CASSSIGVDRGIGSPLHF
V: TRBV7-3; size: -; J: TRBJ2-5; D: TRBD2; DNA: TGTGCCAGCAGCGCCCGTGGACTAGCGGGAGACGGCGAGACCCAGTACTTC; CDR3: CASSARGLAGDGETQYF
V: TRBV7-8; size: once; J: TRBJ1-5; D: -; DNA: TGTGCCAGCAGCTTAGTCACAAATCAGCCCCAGCATTTT; CDR3: CASSLVTNQPQHF
V: TRBV20-1; size: -; J: TRBJ2-2; D: -; DNA: TGCAGTGCTGGGGGGACCGGGGAGCTGTTTTTT; CDR3: CSAGGTGELFF
V: TRBV2; size: -; J: TRBJ2-3; D: -; DNA: TGTGCCAGCAGTGTCTACAGGGCGTATACGCAGTATTTT; CDR3: CASSVYRAYTQYF
V: TRBV5-1; size: -; J: TRBJ2-7; D: TRBD1; DNA: TGCGCCAGCAGCCCGAGGGGGCCCTCCTACGAGCAGTACTTC; CDR3: CASSPRGPSYEQYF
V: TRBV2; size: -; J: TRBJ2-1; D: TRBD2; DNA: TGTGCCAGCAGCCCAACTAGCGTCCGCTCCTACAATGAGCAGTTCTTC; CDR3: CASSPTSVRSYNEQFF
V: TRBV9; size: medium-sized; J: TRBJ2-2; D: -; DNA: TGTGCCAGCAGCGTAGGTGGAAACTGGAACACCGGGGAGCTGTTTTTT; CDR3: CASSVGGNWNTGELFF
V: TRBV19; size: -; J: TRBJ2-1; D: -; DNA: TGTGCCAGTAGTTTAAGCCTGCCGGGGAATGAGCAGTTCTTC; CDR3: CASSLSLPGNEQFF